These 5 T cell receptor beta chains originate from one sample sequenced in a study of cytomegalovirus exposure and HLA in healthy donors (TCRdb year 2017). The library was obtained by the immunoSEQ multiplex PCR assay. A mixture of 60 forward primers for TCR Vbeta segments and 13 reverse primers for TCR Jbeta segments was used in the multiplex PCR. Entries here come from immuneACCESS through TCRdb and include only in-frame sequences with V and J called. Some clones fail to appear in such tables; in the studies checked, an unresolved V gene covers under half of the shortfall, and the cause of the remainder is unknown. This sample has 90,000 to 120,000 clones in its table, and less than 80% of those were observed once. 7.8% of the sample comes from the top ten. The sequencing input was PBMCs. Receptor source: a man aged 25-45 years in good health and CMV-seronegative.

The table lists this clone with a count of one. This CDR3 is CACSGTGAYEQYF. The CDR3 region has the DNA TGTGCCTGCTCCGGGACAGGTGCCTACGAGCAGTACTTC. The chain carries TRBV30 and TRBJ2-7; 8 nucleotides agree with TRBD1. CDR3 length: 13 amino acids. J was trimmed by 2 bases and V by 6 bases; bases with no gene match: 6. CDR1 is GTSNPN and CDR2 is SVGIG in the germline V gene (reference sequence). The full variable domain, with the rest looked up from reference TRBV30 and TRBJ2-7, is SQTIHQWPATLVQPVGSPLSLECTVEGTSNPNLYWYRQAAGRGLQLLFYSVGIGQISSEVPQNLSASRPQDRQFILSSKKLLLSDSGFYLCACSGTGAYEQYFGPGTRLTVT.

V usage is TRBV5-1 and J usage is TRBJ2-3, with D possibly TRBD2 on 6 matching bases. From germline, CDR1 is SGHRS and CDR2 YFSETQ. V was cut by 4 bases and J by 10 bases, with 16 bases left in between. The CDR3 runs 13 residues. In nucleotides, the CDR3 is TGCGCCAGCAGCCTAGGATGGGGGGATTCGCAGTATTTT. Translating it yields CASSLGWGDSQYF.

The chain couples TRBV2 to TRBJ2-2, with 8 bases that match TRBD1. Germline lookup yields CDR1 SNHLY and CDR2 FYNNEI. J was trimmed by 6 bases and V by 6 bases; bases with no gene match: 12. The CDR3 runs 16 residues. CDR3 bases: TGTGCCAGCAGGAACGACAGGGGATCTTCCTCCGGGGAGCTGTTTTTT. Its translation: CASRNDRGSSSGELFF.

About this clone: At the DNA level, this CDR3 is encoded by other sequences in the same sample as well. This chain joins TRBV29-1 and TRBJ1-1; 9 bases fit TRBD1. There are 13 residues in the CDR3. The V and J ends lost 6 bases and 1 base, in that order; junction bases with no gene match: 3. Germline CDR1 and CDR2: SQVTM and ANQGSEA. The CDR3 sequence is CSVETGGNTEAFF. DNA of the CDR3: TGCAGCGTAGAGACAGGGGGGAACACTGAAGCTTTCTTT.

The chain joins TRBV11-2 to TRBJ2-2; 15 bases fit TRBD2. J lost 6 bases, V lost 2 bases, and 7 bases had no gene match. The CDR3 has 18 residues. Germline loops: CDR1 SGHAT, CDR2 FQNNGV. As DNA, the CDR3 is TGTGCCAGCAGCTTAAGGACTAGCGGGGGGGCGGCGGCCGGGGAGCTGTTTTTT. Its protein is CASSLRTSGGAAAGELFF.